The clone carrying this T cell receptor beta chain is medium-sized within its sample. The antigen remains undetermined. This specimen belongs to a study of T-cell memory formation after mild COVID-19. Study-level results: Prior to infection, memory already included some responding clones, suggesting cross-reactive memory joined.

TCRdb reanalysed the 5' RACE reads using MiXCR and keeps one entry per CDR3 protein. This sample has 60,000 to 65,000 distinct CDR3 sequences, with roughly 9.9% found just once. This CDR3 has 16 residues. J was trimmed by 5 bases and V by 5 bases; bases with no gene match: 12. The material sequenced was PBMCs or a T cell subset sorted from them (not recorded which). This clonotype was sampled from a man aged 18 to 29 who had mild COVID-19 (a few samples of this study predate the infection). Cell type and time point are not known. The chain employs TRBV12-3 or TRBV12-4 and TRBJ2-3, with 8 bases identical to TRBD1. The CDR3 DNA is TGTGCCAGCAGTCCCCCGCGACAGGGGACTGGAGATACGCAGTATTTT. Encoded protein: CASSPPRQGTGDTQYF.